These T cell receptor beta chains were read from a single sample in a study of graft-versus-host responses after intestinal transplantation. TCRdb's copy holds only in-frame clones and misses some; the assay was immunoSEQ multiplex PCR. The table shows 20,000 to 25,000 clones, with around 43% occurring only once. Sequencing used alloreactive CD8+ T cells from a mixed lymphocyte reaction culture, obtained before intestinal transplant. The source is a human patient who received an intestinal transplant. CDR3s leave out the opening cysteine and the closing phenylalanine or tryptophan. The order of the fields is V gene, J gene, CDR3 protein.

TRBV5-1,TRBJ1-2,ASSFPGQGPHGGYT
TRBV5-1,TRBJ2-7,ASSPRGAVSSYEQY
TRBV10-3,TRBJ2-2,ASRGTGELF
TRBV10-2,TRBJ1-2,ASWTGPNSYGYT
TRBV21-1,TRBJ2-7,ASISVGGTTYEQY
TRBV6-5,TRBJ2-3,ASSYGSPRDTQY
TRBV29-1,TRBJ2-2,SVAGIRTGELF
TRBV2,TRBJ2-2,ASSELGPGLF
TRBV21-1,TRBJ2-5,ASSTFGTSGRETQY
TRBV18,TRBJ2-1,ASSPWVRGSYNGPTHNEQF
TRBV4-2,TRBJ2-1,ASSQFRAGAYEQF
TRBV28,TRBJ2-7,ASSSRVPYEQY
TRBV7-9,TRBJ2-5,ASRKYGGLETQY
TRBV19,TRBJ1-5,ASSILPGLDQPQH
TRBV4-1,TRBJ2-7,ASSQEGVTGYEQY
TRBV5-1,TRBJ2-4,ASSRAGTAKNIQY
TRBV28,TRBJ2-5,ASSLSGPLAGVQTQY
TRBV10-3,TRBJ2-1,ATTGSNEQF
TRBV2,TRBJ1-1,ASSVGDRGSTEAF
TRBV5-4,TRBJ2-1,ASHYGGEPRDEQF
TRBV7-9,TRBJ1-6,AGEEGFIGSPLH
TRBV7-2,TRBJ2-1,ASSLVFFEQF
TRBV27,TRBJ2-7,ASSIIGTARSEQY
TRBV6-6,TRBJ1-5,ASSTGPEWPQH
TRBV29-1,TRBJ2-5,SVEAGAGETQY
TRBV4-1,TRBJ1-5,ASSQDVAAYRGSQPQH
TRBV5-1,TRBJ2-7,ASSLTAPYEQY
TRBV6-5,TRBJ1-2,ASSYSETYYGYT